The next 22 T cell receptor beta chains were all read from a single sample in a study of blood T cell repertoires in COVID-19. Clones were read by immunoSEQ multiplex PCR, and TCRdb kept only the in-frame ones, dropping some. The sample carries 40,000 to 65,000 clones, 70% to 85% recorded once. Material for sequencing was peripheral blood. These receptors originate from a human donor in a cohort sampled during active COVID-19.

The chain couples TRBV27 to TRBJ2-5; TRBD1 might be the D (5 bases). V gave up 8 bases and J gave up 0 bases, with 16 bases separating them. Germline V gene lookup returns CDR1 MNHEY and CDR2 SMNVEV (reference sequence). This CDR3 spans 15 amino acids. The CDR3 DNA reads as TGTGCCAGCTCTAGGGGCTTTTCGTACCAAGAGACCCAGTACTTC. Encoded protein: CASSRGFSYQETQYF.

This clone was counted only a few times. The chain is built from TRBV7-2 and TRBJ2-5, with TRBD2 matching over 9 bases. Germline V gene data show CDR1 as SGHTA and CDR2 as FQGNSA. The CDR3 spans 16 residues. V shed 0 bases, J shed 5 bases, and the junction held 7 bases outside the gene matches. CDR3 sequence (DNA): TGTGCCAGCAGCTTAGCCTATAGCGGGGGACGGGAGACCCAGTACTTC. It encodes CASSLAYSGGRETQYF.

This clone was picked up a small number of times. V usage is TRBV6-5 and J usage is TRBJ2-7; 7 positions match TRBD2. Germline V gene lookup returns CDR1 MNHEY and CDR2 SVGAGI. CDR3 length: 15 amino acids. V shed 5 bases and J 3 bases; nucleotides not matched to a gene: 10. The CDR3 bases are TGTGCCAGCAGTCCACGTCCCGGACTAGGCTACGAGCAGTACTTC. This codes for CASSPRPGLGYEQYF.

DNA for the CDR3: TGCGCCAGCAGCCAAAGTGGGACTAGCGGCGTATGGGGGAACATTCAGTACTTC. Amino acid sequence: CASSQSGTSGVWGNIQYF. The V gene is TRBV4-3, the J gene TRBJ2-4, with 11 bases aligning to TRBD2. Germline V lookup: CDR1 LGHNA, CDR2 YSLEER. The CDR3 contains 18 residues. The V gene end was trimmed by 2 bases and the J gene end by 7 bases; junction bases not matched to a gene: 13.

The chain is built from TRBV5-6 and TRBJ2-5; D possibly corresponds to TRBD2 (5 bases). Germline-derived CDR1 and CDR2 are SGHDT and YYEEEE. CDR3 length: 16 amino acids. V lost 4 bases and J lost 0, with 16 bases in between. CDR3 in DNA: TGTGCCAGCAGCCAGGCGGTATCGGGGAACCAAGAGACCCAGTACTTC. It specifies CASSQAVSGNQETQYF. The full variable domain, its missing parts supplied by reference TRBV5-6 and TRBJ2-5, is DAGVTQSPTHLIKTRGQQVTLRCSPKSGHDTVSWYQQALGQGPQFIFQYYEEEERQRGNFPDRFSGHQFPNYSSELNVNALLLGDSALYLCASSQAVSGNQETQYFGPGTRLLVL.

The chain couples TRBV5-4 to TRBJ2-1, with 8 nucleotides matching TRBD2. Per the germline V gene, CDR1 is SGHNT and CDR2 is YYREEE (reference sequence). This CDR3 comprises 15 residues. Trimming removed 2 bases from V and 7 bases from J; junction bases left unmatched: 8. Here the CDR3 DNA reads TGTGCCAGCAGCTTTGGAGGCGGGGGGACGAATGAGCAGTTCTTC. Protein: CASSFGGGGTNEQFF. Full variable domain (missing parts from reference TRBV5-4 and TRBJ2-1): ETGVTQSPTHLIKTRGQQVTLRCSSQSGHNTVSWYQQALGQGPQFIFQYYREEENGRGNFPPRFSGLQFPNYSSELNVNALELDDSALYLCASSFGGGGTNEQFFGPGTRLTVL.

This chain links TRBV2 with TRBJ2-3, with 7 bases matching TRBD2. The germline CDR1 and CDR2 sequences are SNHLY and FYNNEI. V dropped 7 bases and J dropped 2; count of bases not matched to a gene: 6. CDR3 size: 14 residues. The DNA for the CDR3 is TGTGCCAGCAAGGGGCGGGGGTACACAGATACGCAGTATTTT. Translating gives CASKGRGYTDTQYF.

This chain uses TRBV7-2 with TRBJ2-3; 7 bases are a match to TRBD2. V lost 5 bases and J lost 2; bases outside the gene matches: 10. This CDR3 comprises 16 residues. CDR1 is SGHTA, CDR2 FQGNSA, per germline. The CDR3, as DNA: TGTGCCAGCAGCCCATTTAGCGGGCTAACCACAGATACGCAGTATTTT. Translating it yields CASSPFSGLTTDTQYF.

The chain joins TRBV6-1 to TRBJ1-5, with D uncertain. Trimming took 4 bases from V and 1 from J, leaving 17 bases between them. The CDR3 has 17 residues. Germline CDR1 and CDR2: MNHNS and SASEGT. The CDR3 is CASSGNPTGLSNQPQHF. The CDR3 DNA reads as TGTGCCAGCAGTGGGAACCCGACCGGGTTGAGCAATCAGCCCCAGCATTTT.

This chain connects TRBV7-2 to TRBJ2-4; TRBD1 matches at 7 bases. CDR1 SGHTA and CDR2 FQGNSA come from the germline V gene. The CDR3 has 16 residues. The trim removed 5 bases at V and 5 bases at J, leaving 12 bases unmatched. CDR3 DNA: TGTGCCAGCAGCCTTACACAGGGGACGGTCCAAAACATTCAGTACTTC. Its translation is CASSLTQGTVQNIQYF.

The chain is built from TRBV19 and TRBJ2-7; D gene uncertain. V lost 5 bases and J lost 2, with 10 bases in between. Germline values: CDR1 LNHDA, CDR2 SQIVND (reference sequence). CDR3 length: 13 residues. The CDR3 sequence: CASSFSMAYEQYF. CDR3 sequence (DNA): TGTGCCAGTAGTTTTTCTATGGCCTACGAGCAGTACTTC.

The chain recombines TRBV7-9 with TRBJ1-1; no clear D gene. From germline, CDR1 is SEHNR and CDR2 FQNEAQ (reference sequence). CDR3 length: 11 amino acids. V gave up 3 bases and J gave up 3 bases, with 2 bases separating them. CDR3 in DNA: TGTGCCAGCAGCTTCGACACTGAAGCTTTCTTT. Its protein is CASSFDTEAFF.

The chain uses TRBV11-2 and TRBJ2-3; D possibly corresponds to TRBD1 (5 bases). Germline V gene lookup returns CDR1 SGHAT and CDR2 FQNNGV. V lost 1 base and J 6 bases, leaving 11 bases between the germline ends. The CDR3 loop spans 14 amino acids. The chain's CDR3 is CASSLVVRADTQYF. The CDR3 region has the DNA TGTGCCAGCAGCTTAGTGGTCAGGGCGGATACGCAGTATTTT.

The chain links TRBV20-1 to TRBJ2-1; TRBD2 matches at 7 bases. Germline V gene data show CDR1 as DFQATT and CDR2 as SNEGSKA (reference sequence). This CDR3 spans 11 amino acids. V shed 5 bases, J shed 9 bases, and the junction held 4 bases outside the gene matches. The CDR3 DNA follows: TGCAGTGCTCTTACTAGCGCTGAGCAGTTCTTC. As protein: CSALTSAEQFF.

This sequence joins TRBV10-2 and TRBJ2-3, with 9 bases fitting TRBD2. V was pared by 2 bases and J by 6 bases, with 6 bases of the junction left unmatched. This CDR3 has 15 residues. The germline V gene has CDR1 WSHSY and CDR2 SAAADI. The CDR3 bases are TGCGCCAGCAGTGAGCCAAGCGGGGGGAGTGATACGCAGTATTTT. It yields the protein CASSEPSGGSDTQYF.

The chain couples TRBV12-5 to TRBJ2-6; D ambiguous. CDR1 and CDR2 from the germline V gene are LGHNT and FRNRAP. The CDR3 sequence is 13 residues long. V was shortened by 6 bases and J by 4 bases, with 7 bases between the two germline ends. Written as DNA, the CDR3 is TGTGCTAGTGGCCCCTCGGGGGCCAACGTCCTGACTTTC. It specifies CASGPSGANVLTF.

The genes are TRBV28 and TRBJ1-1; TRBD1 aligns across 7 bases. Germline CDR1 is MDHEN and CDR2 is SYDVKM. V trimming: 6 bases; J trimming: 0 bases; junction bases outside the gene matches: 10. The CDR3 is made up of 16 amino acids. The CDR3 DNA sequence: TGTGCCAGCAGGGAATTACAGGGGATCCTGAACACTGAAGCTTTCTTT. Translation: CASRELQGILNTEAFF.

The chain employs TRBV5-1 and TRBJ2-1; 12 bases line up with TRBD2. Germline loops: CDR1 SGHRS, CDR2 YFSETQ. The CDR3 has 16 residues. J gave up 4 bases and V 6 bases, and 8 bases lay outside the gene matches. The DNA for the CDR3 is TGCGCCAGCAAGGGACTAGCGGGTGGGACATACAATGAGCAGTTCTTC. The encoded protein is CASKGLAGGTYNEQFF.

The chain couples TRBV12-3 or TRBV12-4 to TRBJ2-3, with 10 bases fitting TRBD1. V lost 8 bases and J lost 4; bases outside the gene matches: 3. This CDR3 comprises 13 residues. The CDR3 here is CASGTGASDTQYF. The CDR3 coding sequence is TGTGCCAGCGGGACAGGGGCATCAGATACGCAGTATTTT.

The CDR3 nucleotides read TGTGCCACCAGCAGAGATTTGATGGGGGCAAGAGATGAAAAACTGTTTTTT. Protein: CATSRDLMGARDEKLFF. The chain combines TRBV15 with TRBJ1-4; D is possibly TRBD1 (6 bases). V gave up 0 bases and J gave up 6 bases, with 17 bases separating them. The CDR3 length is 17 residues. The V gene's germline CDR1 is LNHNV and CDR2 YYDKDF (reference sequence).

This chain links TRBV6-6 with TRBJ1-5; 7 bases are a match to TRBD1. The CDR3 is made up of 14 amino acids. Per the germline V gene, CDR1 is MNHNY and CDR2 is SVGAGI (reference sequence). V lost 11 bases to trimming and J lost 4 bases; unmatched junction nucleotides: 11. The CDR3 protein is CAGAQGSLNQPQHF. The CDR3 coding sequence is TGTGCCGGCGCACAGGGGTCGTTGAATCAGCCCCAGCATTTT.

CDR3 coding DNA: TGTGCCAGCAACCGGGGGACTGAAGCTTTCTTT. It specifies CASNRGTEAFF. The chain joins TRBV2 to TRBJ1-1, with a possible D match to TRBD1 (5 bases). V lost 7 bases, J lost 5 bases, and 8 bases lay in between. The CDR3 has 11 residues. Germline V gene sequence: CDR1 SNHLY, CDR2 FYNNEI. Using reference TRBV2 and TRBJ1-1 for the parts outside the CDR3, the full variable domain is EPEVTQTPSHQVTQMGQEVILRCVPISNHLYFYWYRQILGQKVEFLVSFYNNEISEKSEIFDDQFSVERPDGSNFTLKIRSTKLEDSAMYFCASNRGTEAFFGQGTRLTVV.